Reported below is one T cell receptor beta chain. The data derive from a study of blood T cell repertoires in COVID-19. At the level of the study: Spain, Italy and the United States supplied samples that represented acute and convalescent COVID-19.

CDR1 and CDR2 (germline): SEHNR, FQNEAQ (reference sequence). There are 16 residues in the CDR3. V lost 5 bases, J lost 3 bases, and 7 bases stayed unmatched. Repertoires were generated with immunoSEQ multiplex PCR, while TCRdb's copy carries only in-frame clones and drops some. The table lists tens of thousands of clones, 85% to 90% of them singletons. This chain uses TRBV7-9 with TRBJ1-5; the match to TRBD1 covers 10 bases. The source material was peripheral blood. The sequence derives from a human donor in a cohort sampled during active COVID-19. This chain's CDR3 is CASSDGQGGNNQPQHF. In nucleotides, the CDR3 is TGTGCCAGCAGCGACGGACAGGGGGGGAACAATCAGCCCCAGCATTTT. The full variable domain, its missing parts supplied by reference TRBV7-9 and TRBJ1-5, is DTGVSQNPRHKITKRGQNVTFRCDPISEHNRLYWYRQTLGQGPEFLTYFQNEAQLEKSRLLSDRFSAERPKGSFSTLEIQRTEQGDSAMYLCASSDGQGGNNQPQHFGDGTRLSIL.